This TCR beta chain came from a study of T cell changes during pregnancy in multiple sclerosis. Germline CDR1 MGHDK, CDR2 SYGVNS. V was cut by 5 bases and J by 3 bases, with 10 bases left in between. The CDR3 runs to 13 residues. Some clones are missing from TCRdb's copy, which holds only in-frame ones; the method was immunoSEQ multiplex PCR. The data show about 17,000 clones, with around 87% seen just once and 13% held by the top ten. This clone occurred once. This receptor was taken from a female donor in good health, enrolled as a control in a pregnancy study. The source material was CD8+ T cells from peripheral blood mononuclear cells, sampled in the third trimester of pregnancy. The chain recombines TRBV25-1 with TRBJ1-2; the D is unclear. CDR3 protein: CASSNSLYYGYTF. The CDR3 DNA is TGTGCCAGCAGTAACAGCTTATACTATGGCTACACCTTC.